A selection of T cell receptor beta chains follows, all from one sample in a study of beta chain features in type 1 diabetes. Produced via immunoSEQ multiplex PCR; TCRdb's table is partial and in-frame only. The profile covers hundreds of thousands of clones, with approximately 30% appearing a single time and almost 0.065% taken by the ten largest. The material sequenced was naive CD4+ T cells from blood. These receptors all come from a man aged 18-30 years in good health. Both conserved end residues are part of each CDR3. D genes are given only for firm matches. The size entry is marked missing in some rows and otherwise reads once, few, many or a size class.

length,size,D,V,J,CDR3,DNA
15,NA,TRBD2,TRBV18,TRBJ2-1,CASSPVTGGPDEQFF,TGTGCCAGCTCACCGGTTACGGGAGGGCCTGATGAGCAGTTCTTC
13,few,NA,TRBV4-2,TRBJ2-3,CASSQGRADTQYF,TGTGCCAGCAGCCAAGGGCGTGCAGATACGCAGTATTTT
11,NA,NA,TRBV29-1,TRBJ1-1,CSARLNTEAFF,TGCAGCGCTCGACTGAACACTGAAGCTTTCTTT
12,few,NA,TRBV30,TRBJ1-1,CAWTEMNTEAFF,TGTGCCTGGACAGAGATGAACACTGAAGCTTTCTTT
14,NA,TRBD2,TRBV6-5,TRBJ2-7,CASGTSGGLYEQYF,TGTGCCAGCGGCACTAGCGGGGGACTCTACGAGCAGTACTTC
13,NA,TRBD1,TRBV2,TRBJ1-1,CASTEGAGTEAFF,TGTGCCAGCACGGAGGGGGCAGGGACTGAAGCTTTCTTT
17,NA,NA,TRBV23-1,TRBJ2-6,CASTKPPDSLRANVLTF,TGCGCCAGCACCAAGCCACCCGACAGCTTAAGGGCCAACGTCCTGACTTTC
13,NA,NA,TRBV28,TRBJ2-6,CATWASGANVLTF,TGTGCCACCTGGGCGTCTGGGGCCAACGTCCTGACTTTC
14,few,TRBD1,TRBV9,TRBJ1-1,CASSTGTEYTEAFF,TGTGCCAGCAGCACCGGGACAGAGTACACTGAAGCTTTCTTT
16,NA,TRBD1,TRBV7-2,TRBJ2-1,CASSPDGTGAYNEQFF,TGTGCCAGCAGCCCAGATGGGACAGGGGCCTACAATGAGCAGTTCTTC
15,NA,TRBD1,TRBV4-3,TRBJ1-1,CASSQARDRVAEAFF,TGCGCCAGCAGCCAGGCCCGGGACAGGGTTGCTGAAGCTTTCTTT
16,NA,TRBD2,TRBV5-4,TRBJ2-7,CASSSGLAGGLYEQYF,TGTGCCAGCAGCTCAGGACTAGCGGGAGGCCTCTACGAGCAGTACTTC
15,NA,TRBD1,TRBV2,TRBJ2-1,CASRWRGQDYNEQFF,TGTGCCAGCAGATGGAGGGGACAGGACTACAATGAGCAGTTCTTC
12,NA,NA,TRBV30,TRBJ1-1,CAWGTLNTEAFF,TGTGCCTGGGGGACACTCAACACTGAAGCTTTCTTT
13,few,NA,TRBV11-2,TRBJ2-7,CASSGPKRHEQYF,TGTGCCAGCAGCGGACCAAAAAGGCACGAGCAGTACTTC
14,few,TRBD1,TRBV10-3,TRBJ2-4,CAIGGPGTESIQYF,TGTGCCATCGGTGGGCCGGGGACAGAAAGCATTCAGTACTTC
14,NA,TRBD1,TRBV25-1,TRBJ1-2,CASSETGGSYGYTF,TGTGCCAGCAGTGAAACAGGGGGAAGCTATGGCTACACCTTC
15,few,TRBD1,TRBV30,TRBJ1-5,CAWSISGQGRQPQHF,TGTGCCTGGAGTATCTCCGGACAGGGTCGCCAGCCCCAGCATTTT
11,few,NA,TRBV7-2,TRBJ2-5,CASSPGETQYF,TGTGCCAGCAGCCCTGGGGAGACCCAGTACTTC
14,few,NA,TRBV7-2,TRBJ1-5,CASSLVDSNQPQHF,TGTGCCAGCAGCTTAGTTGATAGCAATCAGCCCCAGCATTTT
13,NA,NA,TRBV29-1,TRBJ1-4,CSVVSGSNEKLFF,TGCAGCGTTGTGTCCGGGAGTAATGAAAAACTGTTTTTT
14,NA,NA,TRBV9,TRBJ2-7,CASSASGASPEQYF,TGTGCCAGCAGCGCATCGGGAGCCTCCCCCGAGCAGTACTTC
14,NA,TRBD2,TRBV9,TRBJ2-7,CASSGSGSSYEQYF,TGTGCCAGCAGCGGTAGCGGGAGCTCCTACGAGCAGTACTTC
18,NA,NA,TRBV5-1,TRBJ2-3,CASSPSGGLLSSTDTQYF,TGCGCCAGCAGCCCCTCCGGAGGACTCCTCTCTAGCACAGATACGCAGTATTTT
17,NA,NA,TRBV4-1,TRBJ2-3,CASSQTTTSHGTDTQYF,TGCGCCAGCAGCCAAACGACAACGAGCCACGGCACAGATACGCAGTATTTT
14,few,TRBD1,TRBV30,TRBJ1-1,CAWRTGGMNTEAFF,TGTGCCTGGAGAACAGGGGGAATGAACACTGAAGCTTTCTTT
12,NA,NA,TRBV28,TRBJ2-3,CASSPVLDTQYF,TGTGCCAGCAGTCCCGTCCTAGATACGCAGTATTTT
14,NA,NA,TRBV7-2,TRBJ2-7,CASSLAPLAYEQYF,TGTGCCAGCAGCTTAGCGCCTTTAGCATACGAGCAGTACTTC
14,few,NA,TRBV30,TRBJ1-2,CAWSVRWTLYGYTF,TGTGCCTGGAGTGTACGGTGGACGCTCTATGGCTACACCTTC
15,few,NA,TRBV4-1,TRBJ2-1,CASSQGGQPYNEQFF,TGCGCCAGCAGCCAAGGAGGACAGCCATACAATGAGCAGTTCTTC
11,NA,NA,TRBV29-1,TRBJ1-2,CSVGEEYGYTF,TGCAGCGTGGGAGAGGAGTATGGCTACACCTTC
12,few,NA,TRBV5-1,TRBJ2-5,CASSPRVGTQYF,TGCGCCAGCAGCCCTAGGGTGGGGACCCAGTACTTC
16,NA,TRBD1,TRBV28,TRBJ2-7,CASSFSGGPSAYEQYF,TGTGCCAGCAGTTTTTCAGGGGGCCCTAGTGCCTACGAGCAGTACTTC
15,few,NA,TRBV7-2,TRBJ2-1,CASSLAPEQANEQFF,TGTGCCAGCAGCTTAGCCCCCGAGCAGGCCAATGAGCAGTTCTTC
15,NA,NA,TRBV5-1,TRBJ2-1,CASSWGPQVYNEQFF,TGCGCCAGCAGTTGGGGCCCGCAGGTCTACAATGAGCAGTTCTTC
14,NA,NA,TRBV9,TRBJ2-7,CASSVRDWGYEQYF,TGTGCCAGCAGCGTGCGGGATTGGGGCTACGAGCAGTACTTC
13,NA,NA,TRBV6-4,TRBJ2-3,CASSDNSEDTQYF,TGTGCCAGCAGTGATAATTCGGAAGATACGCAGTATTTT
14,few,NA,TRBV2,TRBJ2-2,CASQQVANTGELFF,TGTGCCAGCCAACAGGTCGCGAACACCGGGGAGCTGTTTTTT
15,NA,TRBD1,TRBV5-1,TRBJ2-6,CASSGQGSGANVLTF,TGCGCCAGCAGCGGACAGGGCTCTGGGGCCAACGTCCTGACTTTC
16,NA,NA,TRBV7-6,TRBJ2-7,CASSLGSGTTSYEQYF,TGTGCCAGCAGCTTAGGCTCCGGGACAACCTCCTACGAGCAGTACTTC
12,few,NA,TRBV14,TRBJ2-5,CASSQARLQQYF,TGTGCCAGCAGCCAAGCGCGGCTACAACAGTACTTC
14,few,NA,TRBV30,TRBJ2-1,CAWSVLSAYNEQFF,TGTGCCTGGAGTGTTCTGTCCGCCTACAATGAGCAGTTCTTC
14,few,NA,TRBV28,TRBJ2-7,CASRGYRSSYEQYF,TGTGCCAGCAGGGGTTACAGGAGCTCCTACGAGCAGTACTTC
13,NA,NA,TRBV4-3,TRBJ2-1,CASSQVTRAEQFF,TGCGCCAGCAGCCAAGTAACGCGTGCTGAGCAGTTCTTC
13,few,NA,TRBV30,TRBJ2-2,CAWCSRGTGELFF,TGTGCCTGGTGTTCGAGGGGAACCGGGGAGCTGTTTTTT
14,NA,NA,TRBV27,TRBJ1-1,CASSFQGGGTEAFF,TGTGCCAGCAGTTTTCAAGGGGGAGGCACTGAAGCTTTCTTT
16,NA,NA,TRBV7-2,TRBJ1-2,CASSLGVGRVEDGYTF,TGTGCCAGCAGCTTAGGTGTGGGCAGGGTCGAGGATGGCTACACCTTC
14,NA,NA,TRBV27,TRBJ2-3,CASSLSSSTDTQYF,TGTGCCAGCAGTTTATCATCTAGCACAGATACGCAGTATTTT
15,NA,TRBD1,TRBV9,TRBJ1-1,CASRATGTANTEAFF,TGTGCCAGCAGAGCCACCGGGACAGCAAACACTGAAGCTTTCTTT
12,few,NA,TRBV30,TRBJ1-1,CAWGDTNTEAFF,TGTGCCTGGGGAGACACGAACACTGAAGCTTTCTTT
13,NA,NA,TRBV30,TRBJ2-2,CAWSIRLTGELFF,TGTGCCTGGAGTATTAGGTTGACCGGGGAGCTGTTTTTT
14,NA,TRBD1,TRBV4-1,TRBJ2-1,CASSRKDRNNEQFF,TGCGCCAGCAGCCGTAAGGACAGGAATAATGAGCAGTTCTTC